These T cell receptor beta chains were read from a single sample in a study of blood T cell repertoires in COVID-19. Sequencing was performed with immunoSEQ multiplex PCR; in TCRdb, only in-frame clones are kept and a portion is missing. The sample lists about 210,000 clones; approximately 91% were seen once. What was sequenced was peripheral blood. Receptor source: a woman in her forties with acute or convalescent COVID-19. Both conserved end residues are part of each CDR3. D genes are given only for firm matches.

j_call d_call v_call cdr3_aa cdr3_nt
TRBJ1-2 TRBD1 TRBV27 CASSLTGTGATSGYTF TGTGCCAGCAGTTTAACAGGGACAGGGGCTACGTCTGGCTACACCTTC
TRBJ1-4 TRBD1 TRBV29-1 CSGQGAPGEKLFF TGCAGCGGACAGGGGGCTCCGGGGGAAAAACTGTTTTTT
TRBJ2-5 TRBD1 TRBV27 CASSLGTALQETQYF TGTGCCAGCAGTTTAGGGACAGCCCTCCAAGAGACCCAGTACTTC
TRBJ2-1 . TRBV5-1 CASSLTGPPRGEQFF TGCGCCAGCAGCTTGACGGGACCCCCGCGGGGTGAGCAGTTCTTC
TRBJ1-4 . TRBV9 CASSTRGGRNEKLFF TGTGCCAGCAGCACCCGGGGAGGACGGAATGAAAAACTGTTTTTT
TRBJ1-3 TRBD1 TRBV5-1 CASSLAGTGGGSGNTIYF TGCGCCAGCAGCTTGGCCGGGACAGGGGGAGGCTCTGGAAACACCATATATTTT
TRBJ2-2 . TRBV5-1 CASSPGGGVTGELFF TGCGCCAGCAGCCCCGGAGGGGGGGTCACCGGGGAGCTGTTTTTT
TRBJ1-1 TRBD1 TRBV6-5 CASSLQGMNTEAFF TGTGCCAGCAGCCTACAGGGGATGAACACTGAAGCTTTCTTT
TRBJ1-2 TRBD1 TRBV2 CASSEAYTGDGGYTF TGTGCCAGCAGTGAAGCCTATACAGGGGATGGCGGCTACACCTTC
TRBJ1-2 . TRBV9 CASSGGTVTYGYTF TGTGCCAGCAGCGGGGGCACAGTAACCTATGGCTACACCTTC
TRBJ1-5 . TRBV27 CASSSISRRAASLKPQHF TGTGCCAGCAGTTCTATTTCGCGGAGGGCCGCAAGTTTAAAGCCCCAGCATTTT
TRBJ1-3 TRBD1 TRBV7-8 CASSLLDRSSGNTIYF TGTGCCAGCAGCCTACTGGACAGGAGCTCTGGAAACACCATATATTTT
TRBJ2-5 . TRBV7-6 CASSSWGGPQETQYF TGTGCCAGCAGCTCGTGGGGGGGCCCTCAAGAGACCCAGTACTTC
TRBJ1-2 TRBD1 TRBV9 CAGKTTGPLWGYTF TGTGCCGGGAAGACGACAGGGCCTTTATGGGGCTACACCTTC
TRBJ2-3 TRBD2 TRBV19 CASKEGLAADTQYF TGTGCCAGTAAGGAGGGACTAGCAGCAGATACGCAGTATTTT